The 13 T cell receptor beta chains in this list originate from one sample, sequenced in a study of cytomegalovirus exposure and HLA in healthy donors. The PCR was carried out with 60 Vbeta primers and 13 Jbeta primers. Sequencing was performed with immunoSEQ multiplex PCR; in TCRdb, only in-frame clones are kept and a portion is missing. The sample carries 150,000 to 200,000 clones, 82% recorded once. Sequencing was carried out using PBMCs. Receptors were obtained from a woman between 50 and 59 years old in good health and CMV-seropositive.

The chain has TRBV5-7 and TRBJ2-5; 9 bases line up with TRBD1. TRBJ2-7 explains the end of the DNA better; the J call may be wrong. TRBV5-7 is designated an ORF whose function remains uncertain. This CDR3 has 14 residues. The CDR3 DNA is TGTGCCAGCAGCTCACAGGGGGCCACCTACGAGCAGTACTTC. Encoded protein: CASSSQGATYEQYF.

The count of this clone is one. The gene calls are TRBV10-1 and TRBJ2-5, with D perhaps matching TRBD1 (5 bases). V lost 2 bases and J 5 bases, leaving 9 bases between the germline ends. This CDR3 region has 13 residues. The germline CDR1 and CDR2 sequences are WNHNN and SYGVQD (reference sequence). CDR3 sequence (DNA): TGCGCCAGCAGTGAGCAGGGTCGGGAGACCCAGTACTTC. It specifies CASSEQGRETQYF.

V gene TRBV5-8 combines with J gene TRBJ1-5, with D hard to call. CDR3 size: 13 residues. V dropped 0 bases and J dropped 6 bases, with 7 bases sitting between them. Germline CDR1 SGHTS, CDR2 YDEGEE. The CDR3 DNA reads TGTGCCAGCAGCTTGGGCGCAGGTCAGCCCCAGCATTTT. It specifies CASSLGAGQPQHF.

The V and J genes are TRBV5-1 and TRBJ2-5; TRBD1 matches at 8 bases. Trimming at V came to 4 bases and at J to 5 bases, leaving 7 bases not matched to a gene. CDR1 is SGHRS and CDR2 is YFSETQ in the germline V gene. The CDR3 spans 14 residues. The CDR3 bases are TGCGCCAGCAGCATCCAGGGGGCGCGGGAGACCCAGTACTTC. Residues: CASSIQGARETQYF.

With regard to this clone: At one end the junction does not follow the germline gene, possibly because of a read error. The rearrangement uses TRBV5-4 and TRBJ2-4, with TRBD2 matching over 9 bases. The CDR3 contains 13 residues. Germline loops: CDR1 SGHNT, CDR2 YYREEE (reference sequence). The CDR3 nucleotides are TGTGCCACCACCTTAGCGGGAGTTAACAGTCAGTACTTC. As protein: CATTLAGVNSQYF.

This chain uses TRBV5-6 with TRBJ2-5; TRBD2 aligns across 11 bases. The CDR3 contains 14 residues. J lost 5 bases, V lost 4 bases, and 4 bases had no gene match. Per the germline V gene, CDR1 is SGHDT and CDR2 is YYEEEE. The CDR3 region has the DNA TGTGCCAGCAGCACGACTAGCGGGGTCGAGACCCAGTACTTC. This encodes CASSTTSGVETQYF.

The rearrangement joins TRBV5-8 to TRBJ2-4; 10 bases are shared with TRBD2. Germline V lookup: CDR1 SGHTS, CDR2 YDEGEE. V dropped 4 bases and J dropped 6; count of bases not matched to a gene: 7. The CDR3 length is 15 residues. CDR3 sequence: CASSLRLAGVNIQYF. CDR3 nucleotides: TGTGCCAGCAGCCTTCGGCTAGCGGGGGTAAACATTCAGTACTTC. Based on the CDR3 plus reference TRBV5-8 and TRBJ2-4, the full variable domain is EAGVTQSPTHLIKTRGQQATLRCSPISGHTSVYWYQQALGLGLQFLLWYDEGEERNRGNFPPRFSGRQFPNYSSELNVNALELEDSALYLCASSLRLAGVNIQYFGAGTRLSVL.

The chain joins TRBV7-2 to TRBJ2-1; possible D gene TRBD1, 5 bases. The germline V gene encodes CDR1 SGHTA and CDR2 FQGNSA. The CDR3 contains 16 residues. The V gene lost 5 bases and the J gene lost 1 base, with 15 bases spanning the gap. DNA for the CDR3: TGTGCCAGCAGCACCACAGGCATCTCTTCCTACAATGAGCAGTTCTTC. Its translation is CASSTTGISSYNEQFF.

The V gene is TRBV7-9, the J gene TRBJ2-3; 14 positions agree with TRBD2. The CDR3 consists of 18 residues. The germline gives CDR1 SEHNR, CDR2 FQNEAQ (reference sequence). The trim removed 5 bases at V and 5 bases at J, leaving 12 bases unmatched. The CDR3 nucleotides read TGTGCCAGCAGCCAAGGGACTAGCGGGAGTCAGACGGTAGATACGCAGTATTTT. Its protein is CASSQGTSGSQTVDTQYF.

V and J are TRBV5-8 and TRBJ1-4; no reliable D call. This CDR3 spans 14 amino acids. Per the germline V gene, CDR1 is SGHTS and CDR2 is YDEGEE. Trimming took 2 bases from V and 0 from J, leaving 5 bases between them. The CDR3 is CASSFLSTNEKLFF. Here the CDR3 DNA reads TGTGCCAGCAGCTTCCTTTCAACTAATGAAAAACTGTTTTTT.

The V and J genes are TRBV6-5 and TRBJ1-1, with TRBD1 identical over 8 bases. Germline V CDR1 and CDR2: MNHEY, SVGAGI. The CDR3 spans 13 residues. Trimming cost V 7 bases and J 10 bases; bases outside gene matches: 11. CDR3 bases: TGTGCCAGCACCTCCGGACAGGGTGGAGTAGCTTTCTTT. Amino acids: CASTSGQGGVAFF.

This clone was observed a single time. This chain links TRBV10-3 with TRBJ1-5; no definite D call. The CDR3 loop spans 13 amino acids. V was cut by 3 bases and J by 5 bases, with 8 bases left in between. The germline CDR1 and CDR2 sequences are ENHRY and SYGVKD. The CDR3, as DNA: TGTGCCATCAGTGAAAACAGCTATCAGCCCCAGCATTTT. Protein product: CAISENSYQPQHF.

The rearrangement uses TRBV9 and TRBJ1-6; 9 nucleotides agree with TRBD1. V dropped 7 bases and J dropped 8; count of bases not matched to a gene: 7. The CDR3 contains 14 residues. Germline CDR1 SGDLS, CDR2 YYNGEE. In DNA, the CDR3 is TGTGCCAGCGCGACAGGACAGGGGTATTCACCCCTCCACTTT. It specifies CASATGQGYSPLHF. Variable domain in full (rest from reference TRBV9 and TRBJ1-6): DSGVTQTPKHLITATGQRVTLRCSPRSGDLSVYWYQQSLDQGLQFLIQYYNGEERAKGNILERFSAQQFPDLHSELNLSSLELGDSALYFCASATGQGYSPLHFGNGTRLTVT.